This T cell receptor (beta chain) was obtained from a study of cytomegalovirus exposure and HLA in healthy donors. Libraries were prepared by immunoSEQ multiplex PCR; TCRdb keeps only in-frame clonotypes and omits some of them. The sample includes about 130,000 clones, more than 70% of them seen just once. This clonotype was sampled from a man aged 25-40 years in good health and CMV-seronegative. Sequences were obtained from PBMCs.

The CDR3, as DNA: TGTGCCAGCAGCGGAACCCGGGACAGCGGGCAGTACTTC. Translated: CASSGTRDSGQYF. The chain has TRBV9 and TRBJ2-7; 7 bases agree with TRBD1. Germline assignment: CDR1 SGDLS and CDR2 YYNGEE. This CDR3 region has 13 residues. V shed 3 bases and J 9 bases; nucleotides not matched to a gene: 9.